The clone carrying this T cell receptor (beta chain) was observed a few times. TCRdb called the 5' RACE reads again in MiXCR, with one record for every CDR3 protein. The sample includes just over 400,000 distinct CDR3 sequences, 20% to 30% of them seen just once. This CDR3 is built from 16 residues. The trim removed 5 bases at V and 0 bases at J, leaving 7 bases unmatched. The sample is drawn from a study of T-cell memory formation after mild COVID-19. This TCR derives from an adult woman who had mild COVID-19 (a few samples of this study predate the infection). Cell type and time point are not known. The chain links TRBV12-3 or TRBV12-4 to TRBJ2-4; 7 bases align to TRBD2. Material: PBMCs or a T cell subset sorted from them (not recorded which). The CDR3 sequence is CASSNLGGLAKNIQYF. The CDR3 DNA is TGTGCCAGCAGTAACCTGGGAGGGCTAGCCAAAAACATTCAGTACTTC.